This TCR beta chain was retrieved from a study of blood T cells in healthy people across ages. Study outcomes and limitations: Greater diversity and more naive CD4+ cells were seen in long-lived donors than in aged donors. PBMCs left unsorted prevented a conclusive naive versus antigen-experienced comparison.

Each donor was a healthy Caucasian individual from Russia, aged 6 to 90. Through a sample-barcoded 5' primer and a J-beta primer mix, a second PCR was run for about 7 to 12 cycles. No fewer than 3 million CDR3-containing paired-end reads came from each sample. TCRdb called the 5' RACE reads again in MiXCR, with one record for every CDR3 protein. Of over a million distinct CDR3 sequences listed, approximately 38% are singletons. About this clonotype: Its matching antigen is unknown.

The TCR was taken from a woman aged 18-29 years in good health. Sequencing was carried out using blood.

The CDR3 nucleotides are TGCGCCAGCAGCCCAAACAGTCACGTAGCCAAAAACATTCAGTACTTC. Protein sequence: CASSPNSHVAKNIQYF. The V gene is TRBV4-1, the J gene TRBJ2-4; no clear D gene. The CDR3 sequence is 16 residues long. The ends were cut back, 4 bases at V and 0 bases at J, with 13 bases in the middle. The germline V gene has CDR1 MGHRA and CDR2 YSYEKL.